These T cell receptor beta chains were read from a single sample in a study of shared clonotypes between healthy human individuals. The table came from immunoSEQ multiplex PCR; TCRdb's copy has only in-frame clones and leaves some out. The table records over 2,000,000 clones, just over 90% of them present only once. The specimen sequenced was naive CD8+ T cells from PBMCs. The receptors stem from a man between 18 and 29 years old in good health. Some clones in this sample may be carry-over from other donors' samples. Each CDR3 is given with its conserved first and last residue. A D gene is named only where the DNA matches it firmly. For some rows the clone size is stated as once, few or many, or as a class when expanded; others skip it.

d_gene: -; abundance: -; j_gene: TRBJ2-7; v_gene: TRBV18; CDR3aa: CASSTESYSYEQYF; CDR3nt: TGTGCCAGCTCGACGGAATCGTATTCCTACGAGCAGTACTTC
d_gene: TRBD1; abundance: few; j_gene: TRBJ1-1; v_gene: TRBV14; CDR3aa: CASRPYRGTEPEAFF; CDR3nt: TGTGCCAGCAGGCCCTACCGTGGGACAGAACCTGAAGCTTTCTTT
d_gene: -; abundance: once; j_gene: TRBJ2-7; v_gene: TRBV7-9; CDR3aa: CASSRRGGYEQYF; CDR3nt: TGTGCCAGCAGCCGCAGGGGGGGCTACGAGCAGTACTTC
d_gene: -; abundance: -; j_gene: TRBJ2-7; v_gene: TRBV11-3; CDR3aa: CASSTTDGQRGYEQYF; CDR3nt: TGTGCCAGCAGCACCACTGACGGCCAGAGGGGGTACGAGCAGTACTTC
d_gene: TRBD2; abundance: -; j_gene: TRBJ2-7; v_gene: TRBV30; CDR3aa: CALIAGETYEQYF; CDR3nt: TGTGCCTTAATAGCGGGAGAGACCTACGAGCAGTACTTC
d_gene: TRBD1; abundance: -; j_gene: TRBJ2-2; v_gene: TRBV9; CDR3aa: CASSVSRDRGYVGELFF; CDR3nt: TGTGCCAGCAGCGTATCTCGGGACAGGGGGTATGTCGGGGAGCTGTTTTTT
d_gene: -; abundance: once; j_gene: TRBJ1-5; v_gene: TRBV10-3; CDR3aa: CAIRQGVNSNQPQHF; CDR3nt: TGTGCCATCAGACAGGGCGTTAATAGCAATCAGCCCCAGCATTTT
d_gene: -; abundance: -; j_gene: TRBJ2-3; v_gene: TRBV2; CDR3aa: CASSVPGWGTDTQYF; CDR3nt: TGTGCCAGCAGTGTCCCCGGTTGGGGGACAGATACGCAGTATTTT
d_gene: -; abundance: -; j_gene: TRBJ1-1; v_gene: TRBV18; CDR3aa: CASSPDTGTYTEAFF; CDR3nt: TGTGCCAGCTCACCAGATACAGGGACGTACACTGAAGCTTTCTTT
d_gene: -; abundance: -; j_gene: TRBJ2-7; v_gene: TRBV11-2; CDR3aa: CASSSSDREGNEQYF; CDR3nt: TGTGCCAGCAGCTCCTCGGACAGGGAGGGAAACGAGCAGTACTTC
d_gene: -; abundance: -; j_gene: TRBJ1-4; v_gene: TRBV30; CDR3aa: CAWILYSNEKLFF; CDR3nt: TGTGCCTGGATATTGTATTCTAATGAAAAACTGTTTTTT
d_gene: TRBD1; abundance: -; j_gene: TRBJ2-7; v_gene: TRBV9; CDR3aa: CASSVGDRVEKQYF; CDR3nt: TGTGCCAGCAGCGTAGGGGACAGGGTTGAAAAGCAGTACTTC
d_gene: TRBD1; abundance: -; j_gene: TRBJ1-2; v_gene: TRBV9; CDR3aa: CASRRQGLNGYTF; CDR3nt: TGTGCCAGCAGAAGACAGGGCTTAAATGGCTACACCTTC
d_gene: -; abundance: -; j_gene: TRBJ1-1; v_gene: TRBV6-1; CDR3aa: CASSVGQIEAFF; CDR3nt: TGTGCCAGCAGCGTTGGACAGATTGAAGCTTTCTTT
d_gene: -; abundance: -; j_gene: TRBJ2-7; v_gene: TRBV6-1; CDR3aa: CASSEAAAGGSYEQYF; CDR3nt: TGTGCCAGCAGTGAAGCGGCTGCAGGGGGGTCCTACGAGCAGTACTTC
d_gene: -; abundance: -; j_gene: TRBJ2-2; v_gene: TRBV5-6; CDR3aa: CASSPMGVGELFF; CDR3nt: TGTGCCAGCAGCCCGATGGGGGTCGGGGAGCTGTTTTTT
d_gene: TRBD2; abundance: -; j_gene: TRBJ2-1; v_gene: TRBV7-9; CDR3aa: CASTPPSGSYNEQFF; CDR3nt: TGTGCCAGCACCCCCCCTAGCGGGAGCTACAATGAGCAGTTCTTC
d_gene: TRBD2; abundance: -; j_gene: TRBJ2-3; v_gene: TRBV11-2; CDR3aa: CASSKRTSGLTDTQYF; CDR3nt: TGTGCCAGCAGTAAGAGGACTAGCGGACTCACAGATACGCAGTATTTT
d_gene: TRBD1; abundance: -; j_gene: TRBJ1-1; v_gene: TRBV5-4; CDR3aa: CASSLMTGGRVEAFF; CDR3nt: TGTGCCAGCAGCCTTATGACAGGGGGCCGGGTTGAAGCTTTCTTT
d_gene: -; abundance: -; j_gene: TRBJ2-3; v_gene: TRBV28; CDR3aa: CASSFTGHPPDTQYF; CDR3nt: TGTGCCAGCAGTTTCACGGGACATCCTCCAGATACGCAGTATTTT
d_gene: -; abundance: -; j_gene: TRBJ2-7; v_gene: TRBV30; CDR3aa: CAWSGTVAYEQYF; CDR3nt: TGTGCCTGGAGTGGGACAGTGGCCTACGAGCAGTACTTC
d_gene: TRBD2; abundance: -; j_gene: TRBJ2-2; v_gene: TRBV9; CDR3aa: CASEGLAGSGAGELFF; CDR3nt: TGTGCCAGCGAGGGACTAGCGGGATCGGGGGCCGGGGAGCTGTTTTTT
d_gene: -; abundance: -; j_gene: TRBJ2-2; v_gene: TRBV10-2; CDR3aa: CASSEGRAGELFF; CDR3nt: TGCGCCAGCAGTGAGGGGCGTGCCGGGGAGCTGTTTTTT
d_gene: -; abundance: -; j_gene: TRBJ2-7; v_gene: TRBV10-1; CDR3aa: CASSETKSGGAPYEQYF; CDR3nt: TGCGCCAGCAGTGAGACGAAAAGCGGAGGGGCCCCCTACGAGCAGTACTTC
d_gene: -; abundance: -; j_gene: TRBJ1-1; v_gene: TRBV19; CDR3aa: CASITRWGLNTEAFF; CDR3nt: TGTGCCAGTATTACCCGGTGGGGGTTGAACACTGAAGCTTTCTTT
d_gene: -; abundance: -; j_gene: TRBJ2-5; v_gene: TRBV30; CDR3aa: CAWSVAGPQETQYF; CDR3nt: TGTGCCTGGAGTGTAGCCGGGCCCCAAGAGACCCAGTACTTC
d_gene: -; abundance: -; j_gene: TRBJ2-3; v_gene: TRBV5-1; CDR3aa: CASSLEQPTDTQYF; CDR3nt: TGCGCCAGCAGCTTGGAACAGCCCACAGATACGCAGTATTTT
d_gene: TRBD2; abundance: -; j_gene: TRBJ2-1; v_gene: TRBV19; CDR3aa: CASSMSLAGAYNEQFF; CDR3nt: TGTGCCAGTAGTATGAGTCTAGCGGGCGCCTACAATGAGCAGTTCTTC
d_gene: TRBD2; abundance: -; j_gene: TRBJ2-3; v_gene: TRBV6-5; CDR3aa: CASKEREDPDTQYF; CDR3nt: TGTGCCAGCAAAGAGCGGGAGGATCCAGATACGCAGTATTTT
d_gene: -; abundance: -; j_gene: TRBJ2-7; v_gene: TRBV28; CDR3aa: CASSPSGTYEQYF; CDR3nt: TGTGCCAGCAGCCCTTCAGGGACCTACGAGCAGTACTTC
d_gene: TRBD1; abundance: -; j_gene: TRBJ2-7; v_gene: TRBV27; CDR3aa: CASRLGQGTYEQYF; CDR3nt: TGTGCCAGCAGGTTGGGACAGGGTACCTACGAGCAGTACTTC
d_gene: -; abundance: -; j_gene: TRBJ1-1; v_gene: TRBV13; CDR3aa: CASSLGPGTQNSKAFF; CDR3nt: TGTGCCAGCAGCTTAGGCCCCGGGACCCAAAATTCCAAAGCTTTCTTT
d_gene: TRBD1; abundance: -; j_gene: TRBJ2-7; v_gene: TRBV2; CDR3aa: CASSATDRGPGEQYF; CDR3nt: TGTGCCAGCAGTGCTACAGACAGGGGGCCAGGCGAGCAGTACTTC
d_gene: TRBD1; abundance: -; j_gene: TRBJ1-1; v_gene: TRBV6-6; CDR3aa: CASSYWDRGGLYAFF; CDR3nt: TGTGCCAGCAGTTACTGGGACAGGGGGGGTTTGTATGCTTTCTTT
d_gene: -; abundance: -; j_gene: TRBJ1-2; v_gene: TRBV9; CDR3aa: CASSGDGTNYGYTF; CDR3nt: TGTGCCAGCAGCGGGGACGGCACTAACTATGGCTACACCTTC
d_gene: TRBD2; abundance: -; j_gene: TRBJ2-7; v_gene: TRBV15; CDR3aa: CATSRTLAGGSYEQYF; CDR3nt: TGTGCCACCAGCCGCACCTTAGCGGGTGGCTCCTACGAGCAGTACTTC
d_gene: TRBD1; abundance: -; j_gene: TRBJ1-1; v_gene: TRBV9; CDR3aa: CASTEYADREFMNTEAFF; CDR3nt: TGTGCCAGCACCGAATATGCGGACAGGGAATTTATGAACACTGAAGCTTTCTTT
d_gene: TRBD1; abundance: -; j_gene: TRBJ1-5; v_gene: TRBV4-2; CDR3aa: CASSQSLGGQSYSNQPQHF; CDR3nt: TGTGCCAGCAGCCAATCCCTGGGGGGACAGTCCTATAGCAATCAGCCCCAGCATTTT
d_gene: -; abundance: -; j_gene: TRBJ1-1; v_gene: TRBV7-9; CDR3aa: CASSLRGWGETTEAFF; CDR3nt: TGTGCCAGCAGCTTGAGGGGTTGGGGAGAGACCACTGAAGCTTTCTTT
d_gene: -; abundance: -; j_gene: TRBJ2-7; v_gene: TRBV2; CDR3aa: CASRESTSYEQYF; CDR3nt: TGTGCCAGCAGGGAGAGTACCTCCTACGAGCAGTACTTC
d_gene: -; abundance: -; j_gene: TRBJ1-5; v_gene: TRBV4-1; CDR3aa: CASSYGGGSNQPQHF; CDR3nt: TGCGCCAGCAGCTACGGTGGGGGGAGCAATCAGCCCCAGCATTTT
d_gene: TRBD1; abundance: -; j_gene: TRBJ2-7; v_gene: TRBV11-2; CDR3aa: CASSLVGGRGSVDEQYF; CDR3nt: TGTGCCAGCAGCTTAGTAGGGGGCAGGGGGAGCGTCGACGAGCAGTACTTC
d_gene: TRBD2; abundance: -; j_gene: TRBJ2-7; v_gene: TRBV5-1; CDR3aa: CASRLADSYEQYF; CDR3nt: TGCGCCAGCAGACTAGCGGACTCCTACGAGCAGTACTTC
d_gene: -; abundance: -; j_gene: TRBJ2-7; v_gene: TRBV28; CDR3aa: CASSFSGRGYEQYF; CDR3nt: TGTGCCAGCAGTTTTAGTGGCAGGGGTTACGAGCAGTACTTC
d_gene: -; abundance: -; j_gene: TRBJ2-2; v_gene: TRBV7-8; CDR3aa: CATGSGTVITGELFF; CDR3nt: TGTGCCACCGGGAGTGGGACAGTAATCACCGGGGAGCTGTTTTTT
d_gene: TRBD2; abundance: -; j_gene: TRBJ2-5; v_gene: TRBV13; CDR3aa: CASSWNREREGLKTQYF; CDR3nt: TGTGCCAGCAGCTGGAACCGAGAGCGGGAGGGCCTAAAGACCCAGTACTTC
d_gene: TRBD1; abundance: -; j_gene: TRBJ1-6; v_gene: TRBV7-9; CDR3aa: CASRAGGAAHNSPLHF; CDR3nt: TGTGCCAGCAGGGCAGGGGGCGCGGCCCATAATTCACCCCTCCACTTT
d_gene: TRBD2; abundance: -; j_gene: TRBJ2-7; v_gene: TRBV6-1; CDR3aa: CGSGTIYEQYF; CDR3nt: TGTGGCAGCGGGACCATCTACGAGCAGTACTTC
d_gene: TRBD1; abundance: once; j_gene: TRBJ1-1; v_gene: TRBV7-2; CDR3aa: CASSLSTGGPEAFF; CDR3nt: TGTGCCAGCAGCTTATCGACAGGGGGGCCTGAAGCTTTCTTT
d_gene: TRBD1; abundance: -; j_gene: TRBJ2-5; v_gene: TRBV30; CDR3aa: CAWRRDRLIGETQYF; CDR3nt: TGTGCCTGGAGACGGGACAGACTAATAGGGGAGACCCAGTACTTC
d_gene: -; abundance: -; j_gene: TRBJ2-7; v_gene: TRBV28; CDR3aa: CASTPPGYSNEQYF; CDR3nt: TGTGCCAGCACGCCCCCCGGATATTCCAACGAGCAGTACTTC
d_gene: TRBD2; abundance: -; j_gene: TRBJ2-7; v_gene: TRBV29-1; CDR3aa: CSARREGEQYF; CDR3nt: TGCAGCGCCCGCCGGGAGGGCGAGCAGTACTTC
d_gene: TRBD2; abundance: -; j_gene: TRBJ2-7; v_gene: TRBV28; CDR3aa: CASSLSRTSGSFYEQYF; CDR3nt: TGTGCCAGCAGTTTATCACGGACTAGCGGGAGTTTCTACGAGCAGTACTTC
d_gene: -; abundance: -; j_gene: TRBJ2-3; v_gene: TRBV7-3; CDR3aa: CASSLGVAADTQYF; CDR3nt: TGTGCCAGCAGCTTAGGAGTAGCCGCAGATACGCAGTATTTT
d_gene: -; abundance: -; j_gene: TRBJ1-1; v_gene: TRBV27; CDR3aa: CASSLSGGNTEAFF; CDR3nt: TGTGCCAGCAGTTTATCGGGCGGCAACACTGAAGCTTTCTTT
d_gene: -; abundance: once; j_gene: TRBJ1-1; v_gene: TRBV19; CDR3aa: CASRVQGNTEAFF; CDR3nt: TGTGCCAGTAGGGTTCAGGGGAACACTGAAGCTTTCTTT
d_gene: -; abundance: -; j_gene: TRBJ2-7; v_gene: TRBV7-9; CDR3aa: CASSSLGPLTGSEQYF; CDR3nt: TGTGCCAGCAGCTCTCTGGGACCTCTCACGGGAAGCGAGCAGTACTTC
d_gene: TRBD1; abundance: -; j_gene: TRBJ1-5; v_gene: TRBV6-1; CDR3aa: CASRVQGAGQPQHF; CDR3nt: TGTGCCAGCAGGGTACAGGGGGCGGGTCAGCCCCAGCATTTT
d_gene: -; abundance: -; j_gene: TRBJ2-7; v_gene: TRBV7-3; CDR3aa: CASSYGPGDYEQYF; CDR3nt: TGTGCCAGCAGCTACGGGCCAGGGGACTACGAGCAGTACTTC
d_gene: TRBD1; abundance: -; j_gene: TRBJ2-3; v_gene: TRBV18; CDR3aa: CASVGTGQDTQYF; CDR3nt: TGTGCCAGTGTCGGGACAGGGCAGGATACGCAGTATTTT